These 13 T cell receptor beta chains were sequenced from one sample in a study of cytomegalovirus exposure and HLA in healthy donors. The study ran its PCR with 60 Vbeta and 13 Jbeta primers. Measured with immunoSEQ multiplex PCR; TCRdb has only the in-frame clones, and not every one. In all, the sample yields tens of thousands of clones. Material: PBMCs. The receptors were gathered from a middle-aged woman in good health and CMV-seropositive.

This chain links TRBV12-5 with TRBJ2-1; D possibly corresponds to TRBD2 (6 bases). The CDR3 length is 17 residues. Germline V gene lookup returns CDR1 LGHNT and CDR2 FRNRAP. V lost 0 bases, J lost 0 bases, and 12 bases lay in between. CDR3 sequence reads: CASGLVLGGSSYNEQFF. The CDR3 DNA follows: TGTGCTAGTGGTTTGGTACTAGGAGGGAGCTCCTACAATGAGCAGTTCTTC.

The J gene is TRBJ1-2, the V gene TRBV1; the listed D gene, TRBD1, was not tested against the DNA. TRBV1 is termed a pseudogene. CDR3 length: 13 amino acids. The CDR3 nucleotides are TGCACCAGCAGCCAGACAGGGGGCGATGGCTACACCTTC. Protein product: CTSSQTGGDGYTF.

The rearrangement joins TRBV11-2 to TRBJ1-1; D gene unclear. The CDR3 is 12 residues long. CDR1 and CDR2 (germline): SGHAT, FQNNGV. V lost 0 bases, J lost 4 bases, and 3 bases lay in between. The CDR3 nucleotides are TGTGCCAGCAGCTTAGAGGCCACTGAAGCTTTCTTT. Its protein product is CASSLEATEAFF.

J is TRBJ2-2 and V is TRBV7-9, with 7 bases that match TRBD2. In germline, CDR1 is SEHNR, CDR2 FQNEAQ (reference sequence). The CDR3 is 14 amino acids. V lost 1 base to trimming and J lost 5 bases; unmatched junction nucleotides: 1. The CDR3 loop is CASSLEGGTGELFF. CDR3 DNA: TGTGCCAGCAGCTTAGAGGGAGGGACCGGGGAGCTGTTTTTT.

The chain employs TRBV4-3 and TRBJ1-2; no firm D call. Per the germline V gene, CDR1 is LGHNA and CDR2 is YSLEER. Between the trimmed V and J ends, which lost 0 bases and 0 bases, there was a span of 8 bases. CDR3 length: 15 amino acids. The CDR3 protein is CASSQDRFSNYGYTF. DNA of the CDR3: TGCGCCAGCAGCCAAGACAGGTTCTCTAACTATGGCTACACCTTC.

This chain uses TRBV6-5 with TRBJ1-5; D is unresolved. The V and J ends lost 4 bases and 0 bases respectively, with 13 bases between them. The CDR3 is 16 amino acids. CDR1 and CDR2 (germline): MNHEY, SVGAGI. The CDR3 coding sequence is TGTGCCAGCAGTTCCGGACTTACAAATAGCAATCAGCCCCAGCATTTT. Translating gives CASSSGLTNSNQPQHF.

The V and J genes are TRBV2 and TRBJ2-7, with 10 bases identical to TRBD1. The CDR3 sequence is 13 residues long. The junction had 5 bases not matched to a gene; V was cut back by 6 bases and J by 6 bases. Looked up from germline, CDR1 is SNHLY and CDR2 is FYNNEI. The CDR3 bases are TGTGCCAGCAGCCCAAGGGACAGGGGCGAGCAGTACTTC. It encodes CASSPRDRGEQYF. The complete variable domain, with remaining parts taken from reference TRBV2 and TRBJ2-7, reads EPEVTQTPSHQVTQMGQEVILRCVPISNHLYFYWYRQILGQKVEFLVSFYNNEISEKSEIFDDQFSVERPDGSNFTLKIRSTKLEDSAMYFCASSPRDRGEQYFGPGTRLTVT.

This chain joins TRBV28 and TRBJ2-1; 8 bases map to TRBD1. Trimming at V came to 4 bases and at J to 13 bases, leaving 12 bases not matched to a gene. The CDR3 contains 14 residues. Germline V lookup: CDR1 MDHEN, CDR2 SYDVKM. The CDR3 region is CASSSRTGKISQFF. CDR3 DNA sequence: TGTGCCAGCAGTTCCAGGACAGGGAAAATCTCTCAGTTCTTC.

The gene calls are TRBV27 and TRBJ1-1, with TRBD1 identical over 9 bases. The V and J ends lost 3 bases and 0 bases, in that order; junction bases with no gene match: 8. From germline, CDR1 is MNHEY and CDR2 SMNVEV (reference sequence). The CDR3 is 17 residues long. CDR3 DNA sequence: TGTGCCAGCAGTTTCGGGACAGGGACCGGTATGAACACTGAAGCTTTCTTT. Translating it yields CASSFGTGTGMNTEAFF.

The chain has TRBV7-9 and TRBJ1-2; 9 bases map to TRBD1. The CDR3 is 13 amino acids. With V trimmed by 4 bases and J by 9 bases, 6 bases remained unmatched. The germline V gene has CDR1 SEHNR and CDR2 FQNEAQ (reference sequence). The chain's CDR3 is CASSSGQGRSYTF. CDR3 nucleotide sequence: TGTGCCAGCAGCTCGGGACAGGGACGGAGCTACACCTTC.

The genes are TRBV9 and TRBJ2-7; 7 bases map to TRBD1. The germline V gene has CDR1 SGDLS and CDR2 YYNGEE. V lost 0 bases to trimming and J lost 3 bases; unmatched junction nucleotides: 6. The CDR3 contains 15 residues. In DNA, the CDR3 is TGTGCCAGCAGCGTAGGCCCCGACAGGGACTACGAGCAGTACTTC. It encodes CASSVGPDRDYEQYF.

The chain links TRBV21-1 to TRBJ2-1; the table's D call, TRBD1, has no DNA check behind it. TRBV21-1 is tagged as a pseudogene. The CDR3 has 18 residues. CDR3 coding DNA: TGTGCCAGCAGCCCCCCCGACAGGGGGCTCCTGAAAGGCCATGAGCAGTTCTTC. This sequence encodes CASSPPDRGLLKGHEQFF.

The chain recombines TRBV14 with TRBJ2-1; D possibly corresponds to TRBD2 (5 bases). The CDR3 spans 17 residues. From germline, CDR1 is SGHDN and CDR2 FVKESK. V shed 0 bases and J shed 6 bases, with 18 bases lying between them. The CDR3 sequence is CASSQEYRSSLFNEQFF. The CDR3, as DNA: TGTGCCAGCAGCCAAGAATATAGGTCTAGCCTCTTCAATGAGCAGTTCTTC.